This is a list of T cell receptor beta chains from one sample in a study of identical twins. TCRdb ran MiXCR on the 5' RACE reads and lists one entry per CDR3 protein. The data show more than 600,000 distinct CDR3 sequences, 15% to 20% seen once. These data were likewise used in another study, on T cells expressing NK-cell markers.

The sequenced sample consisted of PBMCs. Receptor source: a woman younger than 30 in good health. Each CDR3 is given with its conserved first and last residue. Each record gives: D gene, J gene, V gene, clone size, CDR3 protein, CDR3 DNA. A D gene is named only where the DNA matches it firmly. The size field is filled for only some rows; it gives once, few, many or a size class.

D: -; J: TRBJ2-2; V: TRBV7-8; size: -; CDR3: CASSLRQDGTGELFF; DNA: TGTGCCAGCAGCTTAAGACAGGATGGCACCGGGGAGCTGTTTTTT
D: -; J: TRBJ2-3; V: TRBV12-3/TRBV12-4; size: -; CDR3: CASSSGPGVLDTDTQYF; DNA: TGTGCCAGCAGTTCCGGGCCGGGGGTCTTGGACACAGATACGCAGTATTTT
D: -; J: TRBJ2-2; V: TRBV29-1; size: once; CDR3: CSVYWTNTGELFF; DNA: TGCAGCGTTTACTGGACGAACACCGGGGAGCTGTTTTTT
D: -; J: TRBJ2-1; V: TRBV2; size: -; CDR3: CASSENPTYNEQFF; DNA: TGTGCCAGCAGTGAAAACCCTACTTACAATGAGCAGTTCTTC
D: TRBD2; J: TRBJ2-7; V: TRBV29-1; size: -; CDR3: CSVNPTSSNRDEQYF; DNA: TGCAGCGTTAATCCGACTAGCAGTAATCGAGACGAGCAGTACTTC
D: -; J: TRBJ2-5; V: TRBV20-1; size: -; CDR3: CSVRPPGHQETQYF; DNA: TGCAGTGTAAGGCCCCCGGGACACCAAGAGACCCAGTACTTC
D: TRBD2; J: TRBJ2-1; V: TRBV11-2; size: -; CDR3: CASSLERTRLAGYNEQFF; DNA: TGTGCCAGCAGCTTAGAACGGACTAGGCTAGCGGGCTACAATGAGCAGTTCTTC
D: -; J: TRBJ1-5; V: TRBV6-5; size: few; CDR3: CASSYSGENQPQHF; DNA: TGTGCCAGCAGTTACTCAGGGGAAAATCAGCCCCAGCATTTT
D: -; J: TRBJ1-2; V: TRBV20-1; size: few; CDR3: CSAPVNGYTF; DNA: TGCAGTGCTCCCGTAAATGGCTACACCTTC
D: -; J: TRBJ1-2; V: TRBV5-1; size: few; CDR3: CATSTGNDYGYTF; DNA: TGCGCCACTTCAACAGGGAACGACTATGGCTACACCTTC
D: -; J: TRBJ2-7; V: TRBV12-3/TRBV12-4; size: -; CDR3: CASSLQDDEQYF; DNA: TGTGCCAGCAGTTTACAGGACGACGAGCAGTACTTC
D: TRBD1; J: TRBJ2-7; V: TRBV4-1; size: few; CDR3: CASSQDRQGPSPPYEQYF; DNA: TGCGCCAGCAGCCAAGATAGACAGGGTCCCTCTCCTCCCTACGAGCAGTACTTC
D: TRBD1; J: TRBJ1-3; V: TRBV12-3/TRBV12-4; size: -; CDR3: CASSFGGTGDGNTIYF; DNA: TGTGCCAGCAGTTTTGGAGGGACAGGGGACGGAAACACCATATATTTT
D: TRBD1; J: TRBJ1-2; V: TRBV5-6; size: -; CDR3: CASSQTGFGYTF; DNA: TGTGCCAGCAGCCAGACAGGGTTTGGCTACACCTTC
D: -; J: TRBJ1-1; V: TRBV4-3; size: -; CDR3: CASSQPNTEAFF; DNA: TGCGCCAGCAGCCAACCCAACACTGAAGCTTTCTTT
D: -; J: TRBJ1-5; V: TRBV29-1; size: -; CDR3: CSVHLAGAQHF; DNA: TGCAGCGTTCACCTGGCTGGAGCCCAGCATTTT
D: -; J: TRBJ2-7; V: TRBV27; size: -; CDR3: CASSFYLGRGPYEQYF; DNA: TGTGCCAGCAGTTTTTATTTGGGTAGGGGCCCCTACGAGCAGTACTTC
D: -; J: TRBJ1-2; V: TRBV3-1; size: -; CDR3: CASSIDRRNGYTF; DNA: TGTGCCAGCAGCATTGACAGGCGGAATGGCTACACCTTC
D: -; J: TRBJ2-7; V: TRBV12-3/TRBV12-4; size: -; CDR3: CASSSSRTYEQYF; DNA: TGTGCCAGCAGTTCCTCAAGAACCTACGAGCAGTACTTC
D: -; J: TRBJ2-2; V: TRBV29-1; size: -; CDR3: CSVVAGELFF; DNA: TGCAGCGTTGTAGCGGGGGAGCTGTTTTTT
D: TRBD1; J: TRBJ1-6; V: TRBV12-3/TRBV12-4; size: few; CDR3: CASRPRTGNNSPLHF; DNA: TGTGCCAGCAGACCCCGGACAGGGAATAATTCACCCCTCCACTTT
D: TRBD2; J: TRBJ2-3; V: TRBV7-9; size: few; CDR3: CASSSVGGSTDTQYF; DNA: TGTGCCAGCAGTTCAGTGGGCGGGAGTACAGATACGCAGTATTTT
D: -; J: TRBJ2-1; V: TRBV6-2/TRBV6-3; size: -; CDR3: CASRLRGIGEQFF; DNA: TGTGCCAGCAGATTAAGGGGGATCGGGGAGCAGTTCTTC
D: TRBD2; J: TRBJ2-7; V: TRBV15; size: few; CDR3: CATRGERPYEQYF; DNA: TGTGCCACCCGGGGGGAGCGGCCCTACGAGCAGTACTTC
D: TRBD1; J: TRBJ2-5; V: TRBV6-5; size: -; CDR3: CASSYSGGGSKTQYF; DNA: TGTGCCAGCAGTTACTCAGGGGGCGGCTCGAAGACCCAGTACTTC
D: -; J: TRBJ2-1; V: TRBV6-5; size: -; CDR3: CASSYPLSEQFF; DNA: TGTGCCAGCAGTTACCCTCTAAGTGAGCAGTTCTTC
D: -; J: TRBJ1-1; V: TRBV10-3; size: few; CDR3: CAISHPPKGHETEAFF; DNA: TGTGCCATCAGTCACCCACCGAAGGGACATGAAACTGAAGCTTTCTTT
D: -; J: TRBJ2-3; V: TRBV3-1; size: many; CDR3: CASSHQSDTQYF; DNA: TGTGCCAGCAGCCATCAGTCAGATACGCAGTATTTT
D: -; J: TRBJ2-1; V: TRBV11-2; size: -; CDR3: CASSLSVMGGQFF; DNA: TGTGCCAGCAGCTTAAGTGTGATGGGAGGGCAGTTCTTC
D: -; J: TRBJ2-7; V: TRBV9; size: few; CDR3: CASSRRTTGSEQYF; DNA: TGTGCCAGCAGCCGAAGAACGACTGGGAGCGAGCAGTACTTC
D: TRBD2; J: TRBJ2-3; V: TRBV7-3; size: -; CDR3: CASSSSSRRGGKDTQYF; DNA: TGTGCCAGCAGCTCCTCCTCAAGGCGGGGGGGCAAAGATACGCAGTATTTT
D: TRBD1; J: TRBJ2-7; V: TRBV7-2; size: many; CDR3: CASSPGQGPYEQYF; DNA: TGTGCCAGCAGTCCGGGACAGGGACCCTACGAGCAGTACTTC
D: -; J: TRBJ1-3; V: TRBV6-5; size: -; CDR3: CASSYAGSGSGNTIYF; DNA: TGTGCCAGCAGTTACGCGGGATCAGGCTCTGGAAACACCATATATTTT
D: -; J: TRBJ2-5; V: TRBV29-1; size: few; CDR3: CSVAGRETQYF; DNA: TGCAGCGTTGCCGGGCGGGAGACCCAGTACTTC
D: TRBD2; J: TRBJ2-3; V: TRBV5-1; size: -; CDR3: CASSLARLAGGRTDTQYF; DNA: TGCGCCAGCAGCCTTGCCCGACTAGCGGGGGGGCGAACAGATACGCAGTATTTT
D: -; J: TRBJ2-1; V: TRBV27; size: -; CDR3: CASSLGVPSSYNEQFF; DNA: TGTGCCAGCAGTTTAGGGGTTCCAAGCTCCTACAATGAGCAGTTCTTC
D: TRBD1; J: TRBJ1-6; V: TRBV10-3; size: few; CDR3: CAISEFTGENSPLHF; DNA: TGTGCCATCAGTGAGTTCACAGGGGAAAATTCACCCCTCCACTTT
D: TRBD1; J: TRBJ1-2; V: TRBV12-3/TRBV12-4; size: many; CDR3: CASSRQGGYTF; DNA: TGTGCCAGCAGTCGACAGGGCGGCTACACCTTC
D: -; J: TRBJ1-6; V: TRBV3-1; size: -; CDR3: CASSQGQQGGMLHF; DNA: TGTGCCAGCAGCCAAGGACAGCAGGGTGGGATGCTCCACTTT
D: -; J: TRBJ1-2; V: TRBV5-1; size: few; CDR3: CASSLGQRPANYGYTF; DNA: TGCGCCAGCAGCTTGGGGCAGCGGCCCGCTAACTATGGCTACACCTTC
D: -; J: TRBJ2-4; V: TRBV20-1; size: -; CDR3: CSVRRGASSLAKNIQYF; DNA: TGCAGTGTTAGACGAGGGGCCTCAAGTTTAGCCAAAAACATTCAGTACTTC
D: TRBD2; J: TRBJ2-2; V: TRBV7-9; size: -; CDR3: CASSFRGGRYTGELFF; DNA: TGTGCCAGCAGCTTCAGGGGCGGGAGGTACACCGGGGAGCTGTTTTTT
D: TRBD1; J: TRBJ1-1; V: TRBV20-1; size: many; CDR3: CSARAIRGQAEAFF; DNA: TGCAGTGCTAGAGCGATAAGGGGGCAGGCTGAAGCTTTCTTT
D: -; J: TRBJ1-5; V: TRBV10-3; size: -; CDR3: CATGPSSNQPQHF; DNA: TGTGCCACGGGGCCTTCTAGCAATCAGCCCCAGCATTTT
D: -; J: TRBJ1-6; V: TRBV3-1; size: few; CDR3: CASSQAGPGLSLHF; DNA: TGTGCCAGCAGCCAAGCGGGGCCGGGGCTCTCCCTCCACTTT
D: -; J: TRBJ2-7; V: TRBV12-3/TRBV12-4; size: -; CDR3: CASSLALGVYEQYF; DNA: TGTGCCAGCAGTTTAGCGTTGGGCGTGTACGAGCAGTACTTC
D: -; J: TRBJ2-1; V: TRBV13; size: -; CDR3: CASSLGTADEQFF; DNA: TGTGCCAGCAGTCTCGGGACTGCCGATGAGCAGTTCTTC
D: TRBD2; J: TRBJ2-1; V: TRBV13; size: few; CDR3: CASSSWTSLLVINEQFF; DNA: TGTGCCAGCAGCTCATGGACTAGCCTACTGGTTATCAATGAGCAGTTCTTC
D: TRBD2; J: TRBJ2-1; V: TRBV3-1; size: few; CDR3: CASSQQRGSYNEQFF; DNA: TGTGCCAGCAGCCAACAGCGGGGGTCCTACAATGAGCAGTTCTTC
D: -; J: TRBJ1-1; V: TRBV20-1; size: few; CDR3: CSARRQTKAFF; DNA: TGCAGTGCTAGAAGACAGACAAAAGCTTTCTTT
D: -; J: TRBJ2-3; V: TRBV20-1; size: few; CDR3: CSVGGQLTFTDTQYF; DNA: TGCAGTGTGGGGGGGCAGTTGACCTTCACAGATACGCAGTATTTT
D: TRBD2; J: TRBJ2-5; V: TRBV7-2; size: many; CDR3: CASSIPGLAGAPETQYF; DNA: TGTGCCAGCAGCATACCGGGACTAGCGGGAGCTCCAGAGACCCAGTACTTC
D: TRBD2; J: TRBJ2-1; V: TRBV6-5; size: -; CDR3: CASSYASGGVNEQFF; DNA: TGTGCCAGCAGTTACGCTAGCGGGGGGGTCAATGAGCAGTTCTTC